Listed here are 27 T cell receptor beta chains from one sample, sequenced in a study of T cell responses to AZD1222 COVID-19 vaccine. Assay: immunoSEQ multiplex PCR; the TCRdb copy retains only in-frame clones and omits some. The sample includes 65,000 to 70,000 clones, roughly 85% of them seen just once. The sequencing used peripheral blood, collected 28 days after the second AZD1222 dose. These receptors were taken from an adult who received the AZD1222 COVID-19 vaccine.

The chain combines TRBV13 with TRBJ2-1; D possibly uses TRBD1 or TRBD2 (5 bases each). V lost 1 base and J lost 0, with 7 bases in between. Per the germline V gene, CDR1 is PRHDT and CDR2 is FYEKMQ (reference sequence). This CDR3 spans 15 amino acids. The CDR3 region is CASSLAGGSYNEQFF. Here the CDR3 DNA reads TGTGCCAGCAGCTTAGCTGGGGGCTCCTACAATGAGCAGTTCTTC.

This chain connects TRBV19 to TRBJ1-1, with 8 bases identical to TRBD1. The CDR3 has 14 amino acids. V dropped 4 bases and J dropped 1; count of bases not matched to a gene: 2. The germline V gene has CDR1 LNHDA and CDR2 SQIVND (reference sequence). The CDR3 DNA reads TGTGCCAGTAGTACGACAGGGGCGAACACTGAAGCTTTCTTT. The encoded protein is CASSTTGANTEAFF.

V and J are TRBV6-6 and TRBJ1-1; possibly TRBD1 for D (6 bases). The length of the CDR3 is 13 residues. Trimming removed 5 bases from V and 1 base from J, with 8 bases in between. CDR1 and CDR2 (germline): MNHNY, SVGAGI (reference sequence). The CDR3 DNA reads TGTGCCAGCAGTGTGGACAGGAACACTGAAGCTTTCTTT. It codes for CASSVDRNTEAFF.

The rearrangement links TRBV18 to TRBJ1-3; D not certain. The CDR3 runs to 16 residues. Germline loops: CDR1 KGHSH, CDR2 LQKENI. Trimming took off 0 bases at V and 7 bases at J, with 16 bases between the two ends. CDR3 DNA: TGTGCCAGCTCACCACCGGTAAGGGCAGCCAAGAACACCATATATTTT. This gives the protein CASSPPVRAAKNTIYF.

The chain links TRBV10-3 to TRBJ2-1, with 11 bases aligning to TRBD2. V lost 9 bases, J lost 7 bases, and 2 bases stayed unmatched. Looked up from germline, CDR1 is ENHRY and CDR2 is SYGVKD. The CDR3 loop spans 12 amino acids. The CDR3 loop reads CAILAGVNEQFF. The DNA of the CDR3 is TGTGCCATACTAGCGGGGGTAAATGAGCAGTTCTTC.

The chain uses TRBV5-4 and TRBJ2-2; 8 bases agree with TRBD2. The J segment lost 7 bases and the V segment lost 4 bases, leaving 9 bases of the junction unmatched. CDR1 is SGHNT and CDR2 is YYREEE in the germline V gene (reference sequence). The CDR3 consists of 15 residues. The CDR3: CASSLGGGRSGELFF. The CDR3 DNA reads TGTGCCAGCAGCCTTGGCGGGGGGCGAAGCGGGGAGCTGTTTTTT.

This clone was seen a single time. J is TRBJ2-1 and V is TRBV11-2; 9 nucleotides line up with TRBD2. J lost 10 bases, V lost 1 base, and 8 bases had no gene match. This CDR3 spans 15 amino acids. CDR1 SGHAT and CDR2 FQNNGV come from the germline V gene. The CDR3 nucleotides are TGTGCCAGCAGCTTAGGTGTTAGCGGGGGATTCGAGCAGTTCTTC. Amino acid sequence: CASSLGVSGGFEQFF.

The chain is built from TRBV5-1 and TRBJ1-1; D possibly corresponds to TRBD1 (6 bases). Deletions cut 1 base from V and 3 bases from J, with 10 bases between. The CDR3 is 14 amino acids. Germline assignment: CDR1 SGHRS and CDR2 YFSETQ. The CDR3, as DNA: TGCGCCAGCAGCTTGAGGGGGAGGTACACTGAAGCTTTCTTT. Its translation is CASSLRGRYTEAFF.

Only a few counts were recorded for this clone. The chain carries TRBV5-6 and TRBJ2-5, with unresolved D. This CDR3 spans 12 amino acids. Per germline, CDR1 SGHDT and CDR2 YYEEEE. Trimming took 4 bases from V and 5 from J, leaving 9 bases between them. CDR3 loop: CASSLSFETQYF. The CDR3 region has the DNA TGTGCCAGCAGCCTGTCGTTCGAGACCCAGTACTTC.

This rearrangement joins TRBV6-6 to TRBJ1-5; the D gene is possibly TRBD1 (5 bases). V was cut by 6 bases and J by 1 base, with 7 bases left in between. There are 13 residues in the CDR3. Germline V gene data show CDR1 as MNHNY and CDR2 as SVGAGI (reference sequence). This CDR3 reads CASSPGSNQPQHF. The CDR3 DNA sequence: TGTGCCAGCAGCCCAGGGAGCAATCAGCCCCAGCATTTT.

This chain connects TRBV6-1 to TRBJ2-7; 8 positions match TRBD1. The CDR3 sequence is 15 residues long. Looked up from germline, CDR1 is MNHNS and CDR2 is SASEGT. V shed 6 bases, J shed 2 bases, and the junction held 9 bases outside the gene matches. DNA for the CDR3: TGTGCCAGCAGCCTGGGACAGGCGAAGACCTACGAGCAGTACTTC. Its translation is CASSLGQAKTYEQYF.

CDR3 sequence reads: CAWRETGNTGELFF. The DNA for the CDR3 is TGTGCCTGGAGGGAGACAGGGAACACCGGGGAGCTGTTTTTT. The chain joins TRBV30 to TRBJ2-2; maybe TRBD1 (6 bases). Trimming removed 3 bases from V and 1 base from J, with 9 bases in between. There are 14 residues in the CDR3. Germline V lookup: CDR1 GTSNPN, CDR2 SVGIG (reference sequence). The whole variable domain, remainder taken from reference TRBV30 and TRBJ2-2, is SQTIHQWPATLVQPVGSPLSLECTVEGTSNPNLYWYRQAAGRGLQLLFYSVGIGQISSEVPQNLSASRPQDRQFILSSKKLLLSDSGFYLCAWRETGNTGELFFGEGSRLTVL.

Written as DNA, the CDR3 is TGTGCCAGCAGCGTAGTGACGGACTATGGCTACACCTTC. It is translated as CASSVVTDYGYTF. The chain carries TRBV9 and TRBJ1-2; D is unresolved. Per the germline V gene, CDR1 is SGDLS and CDR2 is YYNGEE. This CDR3 spans 13 amino acids. Trimming stripped 0 bases from V and 3 bases from J, with 6 bases between.

CDR3 protein: CAISEFTDKDEQFF. The CDR3 DNA is TGTGCCATCAGTGAGTTCACGGATAAGGATGAGCAGTTCTTC. This chain connects TRBV10-3 to TRBJ2-1; no clear D gene. The ends were cut back, 1 base at V and 8 bases at J, with 12 bases in the middle. This CDR3 is 14 amino acids long. Per germline, CDR1 ENHRY and CDR2 SYGVKD.

The chain carries TRBV29-1 and TRBJ1-1, with 10 bases matching TRBD1. After removal of 7 bases from V and 1 base from J, the junction contained 3 bases not matched to a gene. Germline CDR1 and CDR2: SQVTM and ANQGSEA. The CDR3 length is 13 residues. The CDR3 DNA sequence: TGCAGCGGACAGGGGGCCCCGAACACTGAAGCTTTCTTT. Its protein is CSGQGAPNTEAFF.

V and J are TRBV13 and TRBJ2-2; no clear D gene. V dropped 4 bases and J dropped 1 base, with 4 bases sitting between them. The length of the CDR3 is 13 residues. From germline, CDR1 is PRHDT and CDR2 FYEKMQ (reference sequence). The CDR3 nucleotides read TGTGCCAGCAGCTCGAAGAACACCGGGGAGCTGTTTTTT. Translated, it gives CASSSKNTGELFF. Complete variable domain (other parts from reference TRBV13 and TRBJ2-2): AAGVIQSPRHLIKEKRETATLKCYPIPRHDTVYWYQQGPGQDPQFLISFYEKMQSDKGSIPDRFSAQQFSDYHSELNMSSLELGDSALYFCASSSKNTGELFFGEGSRLTVL.

The genes are TRBV4-2 and TRBJ2-2, with D unclear. CDR3 length: 13 residues. Germline V gene lookup returns CDR1 LGHNA and CDR2 YNFKEQ. V lost 1 base to trimming and J lost 4 bases, with 4 bases between them. The CDR3 is CASSQVSTGELFF. The CDR3, as DNA: TGTGCCAGCAGCCAAGTAAGCACCGGGGAGCTGTTTTTT.

This sequence joins TRBV2 and TRBJ1-1; tentatively, D is TRBD1 (5 bases). The V gene's germline CDR1 is SNHLY and CDR2 FYNNEI. This CDR3 is built from 15 residues. Trimming left V 2 bases short and J 6 bases short, with 16 bases between. The CDR3 DNA follows: TGTGCCAGCAGTGAATCCAGGGATCTTGGCCCTGAAGCTTTCTTT. It encodes CASSESRDLGPEAFF.

There are a few counts of this clone. The V call is TRBV10-3, the J call TRBJ1-2; unclear D gene. In germline, CDR1 is ENHRY, CDR2 SYGVKD. This CDR3 is 14 amino acids long. Trimming shortened V by 2 bases and J by 8 bases, and 15 bases separated the two germline ends. The CDR3 reads CAISEMDRRGGYTF. DNA for the CDR3: TGTGCCATCAGTGAGATGGACCGTCGTGGAGGCTACACCTTC.

The gene calls are TRBV29-1 and TRBJ1-1, with a tentative D call TRBD1 (6 bases). The CDR3 is 12 amino acids. Germline-derived CDR1 and CDR2 are SQVTM and ANQGSEA. V was clipped by 1 base and J by 7 bases, with 10 bases between them. CDR3 amino acids: CSVEGQVDEAFF. DNA for the CDR3: TGCAGCGTTGAAGGACAGGTTGATGAAGCTTTCTTT.

The rearrangement uses TRBV19 and TRBJ1-5; a possible D gene is TRBD1 (6 bases). The germline V gene has CDR1 LNHDA and CDR2 SQIVND (reference sequence). The CDR3 spans 15 residues. V gave up 4 bases and J gave up 5 bases, with 15 bases separating them. DNA of the CDR3: TGTGCCAGTAGTACCACACAGGGAAGTCATCAGCCCCAGCATTTT. Amino acids: CASSTTQGSHQPQHF.

This rearrangement joins TRBV7-8 to TRBJ2-1; no clear D gene. The CDR3 consists of 10 residues. Trimming cost V 0 bases and J 9 bases, with 0 bases left between them. CDR1 and CDR2 (germline): SGHVS, FQNEAQ. For the CDR3, the DNA is TGTGCCAGCAGCTTAGCTGAGCAGTTCTTC. This sequence encodes CASSLAEQFF.

The chain is built from TRBV18 and TRBJ1-2, with D unresolved. The V and J ends lost 3 bases and 4 bases respectively, with 12 bases between them. The length of the CDR3 is 14 residues. Germline V gene lookup returns CDR1 KGHSH and CDR2 LQKENI. The CDR3 region is CASSPTDVAYGYTF. The CDR3 coding sequence is TGTGCCAGCTCACCCACGGATGTAGCCTATGGCTACACCTTC.

The genes are TRBV15 and TRBJ1-1, with no clear D. CDR3 size: 14 residues. In germline, CDR1 is LNHNV, CDR2 YYDKDF (reference sequence). V lost 3 bases, J lost 3 bases, and 11 bases lay in between. The CDR3 coding sequence is TGTGCCACCAGCAGGAGGACGGATGACACTGAAGCTTTCTTT. Translating it yields CATSRRTDDTEAFF. The full variable domain, its missing parts supplied by reference TRBV15 and TRBJ1-1, is DAMVIQNPRYQVTQFGKPVTLSCSQTLNHNVMYWYQQKSSQAPKLLFHYYDKDFNNEADTPDNFQSRRPNTSFCFLDIRSPGLGDTAMYLCATSRRTDDTEAFFGQGTRLTVV.

The gene calls are TRBV28 and TRBJ2-2; 8 nucleotides agree with TRBD2. V shed 11 bases, J shed 2 bases, and the junction held 13 bases outside the gene matches. CDR1 is MDHEN, CDR2 SYDVKM, per germline. The CDR3 totals 16 residues. DNA of the CDR3: TGTGCCCGCTGGACCCGGGGGGGGAATAACACCGGGGAGCTGTTTTTT. This gives the protein CARWTRGGNNTGELFF.

This clone has a single count. The chain combines TRBV5-8 with TRBJ1-5; D unclear. The CDR3 spans 16 residues. The germline V and J ends were trimmed by 3 bases and 0 bases, with 13 bases remaining between them. From germline, CDR1 is SGHTS and CDR2 YDEGEE. CDR3 sequence (DNA): TGTGCCAGCAGCTCACGGGGATTCTATAGCAATCAGCCCCAGCATTTT. Its protein is CASSSRGFYSNQPQHF.

The V call is TRBV4-2, the J call TRBJ2-7; 13 positions agree with TRBD2. The germline V gene has CDR1 LGHNA and CDR2 YNFKEQ. Losses at the gene ends were 0 bases for V and 3 bases for J; bases not matched to a gene: 8. The CDR3 is made up of 18 amino acids. In DNA form, the CDR3 reads TGTGCCAGCAGCCAAGATCTCGCACTAGCGGGGGGGCTCTACGAGCAGTACTTC. It yields the protein CASSQDLALAGGLYEQYF.